A single sample is the source of the 13 T cell receptor beta chains below, sequenced in a study of spatial heterogeneity in lung cancer. Findings and caveats of the study: Tumor mutation counts were tracked by expanded intratumoral alpha and beta TCR counts.

TCRdb fed the 5' RACE reads into MiXCR, producing one record per CDR3 protein. Of 17,000 or so distinct CDR3 sequences in the sample, around 6.2% were seen once. The time point was: sample taken at primary tumor resection. For these receptors, no antigen is known. The sample in question was lung tumor tissue, obtained at surgery. All receptors come from a male donor with early-stage non-small cell lung cancer.

In this sample, this clonotype turned up a few times. The library was designed around alpha chains, so this beta chain is a stray read whose abundance carries little weight. The V and J genes are TRBV20-1 and TRBJ1-1, with 8 bases fitting TRBD1. Trimming at V came to 2 bases and at J to 5 bases, leaving 13 bases not matched to a gene. There are 16 residues in the CDR3. Germline V lookup: CDR1 DFQATT, CDR2 SNEGSKA (reference sequence). The CDR3 DNA is TGCAGTGCTAGACCCTTACTCAGGGGGCTGCGAACTGAAGCTTTCTTT. It translates to CSARPLLRGLRTEAFF.

In this sample, this clonotype turned up many times. For a library built for alpha chains, this beta chain is a stray read; little rests on its size. The chain is built from TRBV5-1 and TRBJ2-5; D remains unclear. Looked up from germline, CDR1 is SGHRS and CDR2 is YFSETQ. The CDR3 loop spans 13 amino acids. The germline V and J ends were trimmed by 1 base and 0 bases, with 4 bases remaining between them. The CDR3 spells CASSLTNQETQYF. The CDR3 coding sequence is TGCGCCAGCAGCTTGACAAACCAAGAGACCCAGTACTTC.

Details on this clonotype: The library was built for alpha chains, so this beta chain is an off-target read and its size means little. V and J are TRBV11-2 and TRBJ2-1; the D gene is possibly TRBD2 (6 bases). The CDR3 consists of 15 residues. Trimming shortened V by 7 bases and J by 6 bases, and 19 bases separated the two germline ends. Germline values: CDR1 SGHAT, CDR2 FQNNGV. As DNA, the CDR3 is TGTGCCAGCACCGACGGGAGAACGGCCACCAATGAGCAGTTCTTC. Translated: CASTDGRTATNEQFF.

This clonotype has a count of ten or more. This beta chain is a stray read from a library made for alpha chains; its abundance is not meaningful. The rearrangement joins TRBV28 to TRBJ2-3; TRBD2 aligns across 10 bases. The ends lost 5 bases at V and 6 bases at J; junction bases unmatched: 11. The CDR3 is 16 residues long. Germline V gives CDR1 MDHEN, CDR2 SYDVKM. The CDR3 sequence is CASSPPPSGGHDTQYF. For the CDR3, the DNA is TGTGCCAGCAGTCCCCCTCCTAGCGGGGGACATGATACGCAGTATTTT.

This clonotype has a count of ten or more. Found in a library prepared for alpha chains, this beta chain is an off-target read, and its abundance has little meaning. This chain connects TRBV24-1 to TRBJ1-3; TRBD1 is a possible D gene (6 bases). Germline CDR1 and CDR2: KGHDR and SFDVKD. V lost 3 bases to trimming and J lost 0 bases, with 11 bases between them. This CDR3 has 16 amino acids. This CDR3 reads CATSDTGMGSGNTIYF. DNA for the CDR3: TGTGCCACCAGTGATACAGGGATGGGCTCTGGAAACACCATATATTTT.

This clonotype was seen ten or more times. This beta chain is an unintended read in a library built for alpha chains; its size means little. The rearrangement joins TRBV7-6 to TRBJ2-5; the D gene is possibly TRBD2 (5 bases). Germline loops: CDR1 SGHVS, CDR2 FNYEAQ. V lost 2 bases and J lost 2, with 9 bases in between. CDR3 length: 14 amino acids. CDR3 bases: TGTGCCAGCAGCTTACAGACTATACAAGAGACCCAGTACTTC. Translation: CASSLQTIQETQYF. Using reference TRBV7-6 and TRBJ2-5 for the parts outside the CDR3, the full variable domain is GAGVSQSPRYKVTKRGQDVALRCDPISGHVSLYWYRQALGQGPEFLTYFNYEAQQDKSGLPNDRFSAERPEGSISTLTIQRTEQRDSAMYRCASSLQTIQETQYFGPGTRLLVL.

This clonotype was seen repeatedly, ten times or more. This beta chain lies outside the target of a library built for alpha chains; its clone size means little. The chain uses TRBV13 and TRBJ1-5; no reliable D call. In germline, CDR1 is PRHDT, CDR2 FYEKMQ (reference sequence). CDR3 length: 14 amino acids. V was shortened by 4 bases and J by 0 bases, with 7 bases between the two germline ends. The CDR3 protein is CASSSSYSNQPQHF. In DNA, the CDR3 is TGTGCCAGCAGCTCGTCATATAGCAATCAGCCCCAGCATTTT. Full variable domain (missing parts from reference TRBV13 and TRBJ1-5): AAGVIQSPRHLIKEKRETATLKCYPIPRHDTVYWYQQGPGQDPQFLISFYEKMQSDKGSIPDRFSAQQFSDYHSELNMSSLELGDSALYFCASSSSYSNQPQHFGDGTRLSIL.

By share, this clonotype ranks as medium-sized (0.01 to 0.1%). Being off target in a library aimed at alpha chains, this beta chain has a size of little meaning. This sequence joins TRBV12-5 and TRBJ1-2; TRBD1 matches at 10 bases. V gave up 1 base and J gave up 6 bases; unmatched junction bases: 14. CDR1 is LGHNT, CDR2 FRNRAP, per germline. There are 18 residues in the CDR3. CDR3 DNA: TGTGCTAGTGGTTTGGCTTATTCGACAGGGGGCATGGAGAATGGCTACACCTTC. It codes for CASGLAYSTGGMENGYTF.

This clonotype has at least ten counts. Within a library made for alpha chains, this beta chain is off target, and its count is uninformative. The J gene is TRBJ1-1, the V gene TRBV12-3 or TRBV12-4, with a weak D call TRBD1 (5 bases). This CDR3 contains 13 residues. V lost 4 bases and J lost 5, with 11 bases in between. CDR3 sequence: CASSSIRETEAFF. In DNA form, the CDR3 reads TGTGCCAGCAGTTCAATCAGGGAGACTGAAGCTTTCTTT.

This clonotype appeared a few times. This beta chain is a stray read from a library made for alpha chains; its abundance is not meaningful. The V gene is TRBV9, the J gene TRBJ1-2, with 9 bases aligning to TRBD1. CDR1 is SGDLS, CDR2 YYNGEE, per germline. This CDR3 has 15 residues. The junction had 9 bases not matched to a gene; V was cut back by 4 bases and J by 5 bases. CDR3 protein: CASSPPGQGGYGYTF. In DNA form, the CDR3 reads TGTGCCAGCAGCCCACCGGGACAGGGCGGATATGGCTACACCTTC.

Many counts were recorded for this clonotype. Little can be read into the size of this beta chain, an off-target read in a library designed for alpha chains. The rearrangement joins TRBV29-1 to TRBJ2-5, with 8 nucleotides matching TRBD1. Germline values: CDR1 SQVTM, CDR2 ANQGSEA. The CDR3 sequence is 14 residues long. The trim removed 6 bases at V and 2 bases at J, leaving 8 bases unmatched. The CDR3 DNA is TGCAGCGTACGACAGGGGACGGTTCAAGAGACCCAGTACTTC. This sequence encodes CSVRQGTVQETQYF.

This clonotype was counted ten times or more. Because this beta chain is a stray read in a library intended to capture alpha chains, its abundance should not be given much weight. The CDR3 spells CASSPSGTDTQYF. In DNA, the CDR3 is TGTGCCAGCTCACCGAGCGGCACAGATACGCAGTATTTT. The rearrangement links TRBV18 to TRBJ2-3, with no clear D. Germline CDR1 reads KGHSH; CDR2 reads LQKENI. V was cut by 3 bases and J by 1 base, with 5 bases left in between. This CDR3 spans 13 amino acids.

In its sample, this clonotype was seen a few times. Because the library targeted alpha chains, this beta chain is an off-target read whose size means little. The chain employs TRBV12-3 or TRBV12-4 and TRBJ2-1; either TRBD1 or TRBD2 may supply D (6 bases each). The CDR3 is made up of 15 amino acids. Trimming removed 5 bases at V and 5 bases at J, with 16 bases between. The CDR3 spells CASSELGGADNEQFF. DNA of the CDR3: TGTGCCAGCAGTGAGTTGGGGGGCGCGGACAATGAGCAGTTCTTC.